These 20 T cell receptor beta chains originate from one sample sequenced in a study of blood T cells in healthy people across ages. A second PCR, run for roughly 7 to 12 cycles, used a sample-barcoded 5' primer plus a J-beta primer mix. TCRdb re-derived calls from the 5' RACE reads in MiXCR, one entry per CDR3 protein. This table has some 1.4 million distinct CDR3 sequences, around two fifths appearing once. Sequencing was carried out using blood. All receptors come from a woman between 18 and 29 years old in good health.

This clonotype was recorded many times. CDR3 residues: CASSLDGDTQYF. The CDR3, as DNA: TGTGCCAGCAGTTTGGACGGAGATACGCAGTATTTT. The V gene is TRBV6-5, the J gene TRBJ2-3; D not resolved. In germline, CDR1 is MNHEY, CDR2 SVGAGI. The CDR3 spans 12 residues. The V end lost 4 bases, the J end lost 5 bases, and 7 bases lay between the germline ends.

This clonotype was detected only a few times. CDR3 amino acids: CASSESMGLAGVETQYF. The CDR3 DNA reads TGCGCCAGCAGTGAGTCGATGGGACTAGCGGGAGTTGAGACCCAGTACTTC. The rearrangement links TRBV10-2 to TRBJ2-5; 14 nucleotides align to TRBD2. The trim removed 0 bases at V and 5 bases at J, leaving 5 bases unmatched. The CDR3 loop spans 17 amino acids. Germline-derived CDR1 and CDR2 are WSHSY and SAAADI.

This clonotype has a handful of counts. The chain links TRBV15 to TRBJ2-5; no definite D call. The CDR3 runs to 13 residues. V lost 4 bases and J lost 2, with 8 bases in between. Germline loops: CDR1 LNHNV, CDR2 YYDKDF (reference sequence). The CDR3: CATSIRKQETQYF. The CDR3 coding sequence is TGTGCCACCAGCATAAGAAAACAAGAGACCCAGTACTTC.

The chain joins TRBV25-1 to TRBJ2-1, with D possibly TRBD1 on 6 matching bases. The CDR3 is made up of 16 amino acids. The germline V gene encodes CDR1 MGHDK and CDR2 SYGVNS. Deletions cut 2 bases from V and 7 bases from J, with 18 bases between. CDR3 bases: TGTGCCAGCAGTGAACGATGGGGGCGGACTTGGAATGAGCAGTTCTTC. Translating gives CASSERWGRTWNEQFF.

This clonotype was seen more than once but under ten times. The CDR3 DNA reads as TGCAGTGCTAGAGATCCCTCCTACCGTTTGGGAGCTTTCTTT. Translating it yields CSARDPSYRLGAFF. The J gene is TRBJ1-1, the V gene TRBV20-1; D uncertain. The CDR3 covers 14 residues. V was cut by 0 bases and J by 10 bases, with 18 bases left in between. Per germline, CDR1 DFQATT and CDR2 SNEGSKA (reference sequence).

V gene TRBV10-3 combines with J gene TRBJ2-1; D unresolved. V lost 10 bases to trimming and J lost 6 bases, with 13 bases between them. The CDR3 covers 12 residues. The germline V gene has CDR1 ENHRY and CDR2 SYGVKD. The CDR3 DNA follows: TGTGCCACTGGACCAGCCCGCAATGAGCAGTTCTTC. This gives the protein CATGPARNEQFF.

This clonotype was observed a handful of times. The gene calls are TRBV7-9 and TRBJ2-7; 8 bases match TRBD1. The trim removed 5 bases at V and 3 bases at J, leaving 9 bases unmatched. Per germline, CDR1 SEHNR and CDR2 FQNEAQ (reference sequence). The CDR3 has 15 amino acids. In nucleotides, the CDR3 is TGTGCCAGCAGCACCGAGGACAGGGCCGTCTACGAGCAGTACTTC. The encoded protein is CASSTEDRAVYEQYF.

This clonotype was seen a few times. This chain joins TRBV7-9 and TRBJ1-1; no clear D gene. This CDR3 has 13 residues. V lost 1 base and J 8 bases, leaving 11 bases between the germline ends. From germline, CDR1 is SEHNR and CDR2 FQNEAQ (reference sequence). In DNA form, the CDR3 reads TGTGCCAGCAGCTTAGGAGCCGGAGAAGAAGCTTTCTTT. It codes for CASSLGAGEEAFF.

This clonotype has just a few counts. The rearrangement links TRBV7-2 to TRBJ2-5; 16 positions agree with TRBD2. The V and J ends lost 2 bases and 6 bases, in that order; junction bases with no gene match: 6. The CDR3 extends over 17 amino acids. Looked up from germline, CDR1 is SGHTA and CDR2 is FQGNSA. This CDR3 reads CASSLSGTSGGAKTQYF. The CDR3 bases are TGTGCCAGCAGCTTATCCGGGACTAGCGGGGGGGCGAAGACCCAGTACTTC.

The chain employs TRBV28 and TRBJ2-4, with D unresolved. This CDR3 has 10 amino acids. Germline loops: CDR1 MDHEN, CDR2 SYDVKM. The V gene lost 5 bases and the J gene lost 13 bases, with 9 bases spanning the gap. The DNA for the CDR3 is TGTGCCAGCAGTCAAATGGAGCAGTACTTC. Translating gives CASSQMEQYF.

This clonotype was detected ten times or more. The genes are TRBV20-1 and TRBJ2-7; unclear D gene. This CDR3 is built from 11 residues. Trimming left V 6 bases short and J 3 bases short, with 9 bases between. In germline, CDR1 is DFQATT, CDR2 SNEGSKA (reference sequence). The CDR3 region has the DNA TGCAGTGCCCTTTCGGGCTACGAGCAGTACTTC. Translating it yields CSALSGYEQYF.

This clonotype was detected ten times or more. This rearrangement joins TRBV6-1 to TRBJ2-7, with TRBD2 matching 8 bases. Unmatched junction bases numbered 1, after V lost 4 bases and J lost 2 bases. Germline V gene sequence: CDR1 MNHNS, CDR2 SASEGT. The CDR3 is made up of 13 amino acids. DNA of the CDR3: TGTGCCAGCAGTGTGGGACTAGCCTACGAGCAGTACTTC. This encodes CASSVGLAYEQYF.

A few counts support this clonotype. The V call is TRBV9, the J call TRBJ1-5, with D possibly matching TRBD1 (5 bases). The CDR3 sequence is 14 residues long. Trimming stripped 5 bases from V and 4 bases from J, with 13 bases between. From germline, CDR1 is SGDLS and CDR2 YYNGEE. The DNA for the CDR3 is TGTGCCAGCAGTCAGGACACCACAAATCAGCCCCAGCATTTT. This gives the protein CASSQDTTNQPQHF.

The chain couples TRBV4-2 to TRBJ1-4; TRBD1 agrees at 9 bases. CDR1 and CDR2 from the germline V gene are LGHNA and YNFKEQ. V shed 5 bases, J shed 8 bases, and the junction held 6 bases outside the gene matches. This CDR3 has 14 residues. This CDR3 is CASSEQGAVEKLFF. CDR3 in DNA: TGTGCCAGCAGCGAACAGGGGGCTGTCGAAAAACTGTTTTTT.

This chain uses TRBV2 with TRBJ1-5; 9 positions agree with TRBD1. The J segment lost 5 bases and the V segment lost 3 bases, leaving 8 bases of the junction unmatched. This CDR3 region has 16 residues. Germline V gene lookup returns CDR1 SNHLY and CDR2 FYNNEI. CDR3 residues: CASSDQTGGEYQPQHF. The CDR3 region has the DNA TGTGCCAGCAGTGATCAAACAGGGGGCGAGTATCAGCCCCAGCATTTT.

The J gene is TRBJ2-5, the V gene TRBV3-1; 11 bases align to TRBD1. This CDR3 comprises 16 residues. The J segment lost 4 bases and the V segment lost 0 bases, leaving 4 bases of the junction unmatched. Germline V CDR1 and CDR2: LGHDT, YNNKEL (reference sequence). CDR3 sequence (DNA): TGTGCCAGCAGCCAAGATGGGACAGGGGGACCAGAGACCCAGTACTTC. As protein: CASSQDGTGGPETQYF.

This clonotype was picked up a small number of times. CDR3 sequence reads: CASSYLRGETQYF. CDR3 sequence (DNA): TGTGCCAGCAGTTATCTCCGGGGCGAGACCCAGTACTTC. This rearrangement joins TRBV6-5 to TRBJ2-5; D might be TRBD1 or TRBD2, each matching 5 bases. Trimming took 3 bases from V and 5 from J, leaving 10 bases between them. CDR1 and CDR2 (germline): MNHEY, SVGAGI. This CDR3 spans 13 amino acids.

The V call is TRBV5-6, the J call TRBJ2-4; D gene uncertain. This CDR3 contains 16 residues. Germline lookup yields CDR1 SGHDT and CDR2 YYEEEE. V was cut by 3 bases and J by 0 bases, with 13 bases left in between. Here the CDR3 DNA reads TGTGCCAGCAGCTCGAACCGCCTGTTAGCCAAAAACATTCAGTACTTC. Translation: CASSSNRLLAKNIQYF. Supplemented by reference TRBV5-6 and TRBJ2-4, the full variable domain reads DAGVTQSPTHLIKTRGQQVTLRCSPKSGHDTVSWYQQALGQGPQFIFQYYEEEERQRGNFPDRFSGHQFPNYSSELNVNALLLGDSALYLCASSSNRLLAKNIQYFGAGTRLSVL.

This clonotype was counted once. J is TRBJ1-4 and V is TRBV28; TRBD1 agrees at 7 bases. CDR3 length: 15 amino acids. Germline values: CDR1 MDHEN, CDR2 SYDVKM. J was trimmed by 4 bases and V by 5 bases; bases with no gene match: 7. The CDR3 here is CASSPQDRLNEKLFF. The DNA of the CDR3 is TGTGCCAGCAGTCCGCAGGACAGGCTTAATGAAAAACTGTTTTTT.

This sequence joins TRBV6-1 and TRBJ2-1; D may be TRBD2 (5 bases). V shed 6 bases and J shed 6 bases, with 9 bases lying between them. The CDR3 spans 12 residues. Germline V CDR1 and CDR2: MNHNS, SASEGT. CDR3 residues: CASSDGLNEQFF. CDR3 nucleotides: TGTGCCAGCAGCGACGGACTCAATGAGCAGTTCTTC.